Listed here are 10 T cell receptor beta chains from one sample, sequenced in a study of CD8 T cells in Susac syndrome (dated by TCRdb to about 2019). Receptors were amplified or captured by the immunoSEQ multiplex PCR assay. RNA was extracted with the RNeasy kit and roughly 0.45 to 1 ug was reverse transcribed using random hexamers. The public reads were quality trimmed at Q25 with fastp and then assembled into clones with MiXCR by TCRdb, keeping productive beta chains. Entries that share a CDR3 protein sequence are merged under the most common genes and DNA. The sample has around 270,000 distinct CDR3 sequences on record, almost 85% of them singletons. The ten most abundant clones make up 0.21% of the sample. Sequencing was performed on CD8+ T cells from PBMCs. These receptors came from a human donor with multiple sclerosis.

This chain uses TRBV6-2 or TRBV6-3 with TRBJ1-5; 10 nucleotides agree with TRBD1. V lost 2 bases, J lost 8 bases, and 9 bases stayed unmatched. The CDR3 covers 16 residues. Germline V gene sequence: CDR1 MNHEY, CDR2 SVGEGT. This CDR3 reads CASSYDRGLPREPQHF. CDR3 DNA: TGTGCCAGCAGTTACGACAGGGGGCTGCCGAGGGAGCCCCAGCATTTT.

The chain recombines TRBV2 with TRBJ2-1; 9 bases line up with TRBD2. The CDR3 contains 14 residues. CDR1 is SNHLY, CDR2 FYNNEI, per germline. V shed 4 bases and J 3 bases; nucleotides not matched to a gene: 1. In DNA, the CDR3 is TGTGCCAGCAGTGGGACTAGCGTCTACAATGAGCAGTTCTTC. As protein: CASSGTSVYNEQFF.

This clonotype was counted once. V and J are TRBV4-3 and TRBJ2-7; 7 nucleotides align to TRBD2. This CDR3 is built from 16 residues. The germline gives CDR1 LGHNA, CDR2 YSLEER. Trimming took 1 base from V and 1 from J; bases not matched to a gene: 7. The chain's CDR3 is CASSQATGGGSYEQYF. As DNA, the CDR3 is TGCGCCAGCAGCCAAGCGACTGGGGGGGGTTCCTACGAGCAGTACTTC.

The gene calls are TRBV5-1 and TRBJ2-3; the match to TRBD2 covers 13 bases. J gave up 0 bases and V 0 bases, and 4 bases lay outside the gene matches. There are 18 residues in the CDR3. CDR1 and CDR2 from the germline V gene are SGHRS and YFSETQ. CDR3 DNA: TGCGCCAGCAGCTTGGGGACTAGCGGGAGAAGAAGCACAGATACGCAGTATTTT. This encodes CASSLGTSGRRSTDTQYF.

J is TRBJ1-2 and V is TRBV7-9; D possibly corresponds to TRBD1 (5 bases). The CDR3 is 15 residues long. CDR1 SEHNR and CDR2 FQNEAQ come from the germline V gene (reference sequence). V was trimmed by 7 bases and J by 3 bases, leaving 18 bases between them. For the CDR3, the DNA is TGTGCCAGCACCACGGGGGGAAATGGGGACTATGGCTACACCTTC. It is translated as CASTTGGNGDYGYTF.

This chain links TRBV12-3 or TRBV12-4 with TRBJ2-1; 13 bases agree with TRBD2. The CDR3 has 16 residues. J lost 6 bases, V lost 4 bases, and 6 bases had no gene match. In nucleotides, the CDR3 is TGTGCCAGCAGTTCGCCGCGACTAGCGGGAGGCAATGAGCAGTTCTTC. Protein sequence: CASSSPRLAGGNEQFF.

This rearrangement joins TRBV4-2 to TRBJ1-1; D gene ambiguous. CDR1 LGHNA and CDR2 YNFKEQ come from the germline V gene. V lost 0 bases and J 1 base, leaving 12 bases between the germline ends. The CDR3 is 16 amino acids. CDR3 protein: CASSQDPLRQNTEAFF. The CDR3 coding sequence is TGTGCCAGCAGCCAAGACCCATTAAGACAGAACACTGAAGCTTTCTTT.

The J gene is TRBJ1-1, the V gene TRBV14; maybe TRBD1 (5 bases). V lost 7 bases to trimming and J lost 3 bases, with 12 bases between them. The CDR3 runs 13 residues. Looked up from germline, CDR1 is SGHDN and CDR2 is FVKESK. The chain's CDR3 is CASTERGYTEAFF. CDR3 sequence (DNA): TGTGCCAGCACCGAGCGGGGCTACACTGAAGCTTTCTTT.

The chain carries TRBV12-3 or TRBV12-4 and TRBJ1-1; no firm D call. This CDR3 contains 13 residues. V was cut by 1 base and J by 6 bases, with 9 bases left in between. CDR3 loop: CASSLVDGSEAFF. The CDR3 bases are TGTGCCAGCAGTTTAGTTGACGGGTCTGAAGCTTTCTTT.

This rearrangement joins TRBV7-8 to TRBJ2-2; D perhaps matches TRBD1 (6 bases). CDR3 length equals 18 residues. Germline V lookup: CDR1 SGHVS, CDR2 FQNEAQ. V gave up 1 base and J gave up 5 bases, with 20 bases separating them. Here the CDR3 DNA reads TGTGCCAGCAGCTTAGTTTCTGTCAGGGGAAAGGGGACCGGGGAGCTGTTTTTT. It translates to CASSLVSVRGKGTGELFF.